This T cell receptor beta chain came from a study of T-cell memory formation after mild COVID-19 (dated by TCRdb to about 2021). General notes on the study: Most TCR sequence clusters were specific to one of the two donors. In a couple of donors, T-cell clones that expanded and contracted after mild COVID-19 were tracked by sequencing TCRalpha and TCRbeta repertoires over time. The cohort comprised two young, previously healthy adult volunteers, one female and one male.

Study-wide findings and limitations: Contracting CD4+ clones appeared mostly in the CM and EM memory subsets, whereas CD8+ clones were enriched in EMRA. From day 15 to 85, contracting clones showed balanced CD4/CD8 phenotypes, whereas a second wave of clones that expanded from day 15 to 37 leaned towards CD4+. The study included only two mild cases, and larger cohorts that include severe cases with pre-infection samples were judged to be necessary. SARS-CoV-2 specificity was not confirmed for the second-wave clones peaking on day 37. The detection of some responding clones in pre-infection memory suggests that pre-existing cross-reactive memory T cells joined the SARS-CoV-2 response.

Taken from the germline V gene, the CDR1 and CDR2 loops are MNHEY and SVGAGI. V and J are trimmed by 10 bases and 1 base, and the gene matches miss 2 bases of the junction. The CDR3 contains 13 residues, cysteine and phenylalanine counted. The retained sequence is limited to the CDR3, 39 bases, with the frame set at the first base. Data came from an Illumina NovaSeq 6000. TCRalpha and TCRbeta cDNA libraries were constructed by 5'RACE with constant-segment primers, with sample barcodes and unique molecular identifiers being introduced. Trizol reagent was used to extract RNA from every sample. Libraries were amplified in two PCR steps, with a second sample barcode and Illumina TruSeq adapters added in the second step. Sequencing of libraries was performed on an Illumina NovaSeq with 2 x 150 bp paired-end reads. As for the original processing: Reads were demultiplexed and collapsed into UMI-guided consensus sequences with migec v1.2.7. Using mixcr v2.1.11, the UMI consensuses were aligned to TRA and TRB V and J templates and assembled into clonotypes. A clonotype was counted as expanded or contracted only when both edgeR and NoisET called the clonotype significant, with the noise models trained on biological replicates. For edgeR calls, a false discovery rate-adjusted p below 0.01 and a log2 fold-change threshold of 1 were applied. PCA with hierarchical clustering of max-normalized trajectories of the 1000 most abundant clonotypes was used as exploratory dynamics analysis. Separately sequenced CD4+ and CD8+ repertoires were used to assign the CD4 or CD8 phenotype of responding clones. TCRdb cleaned the public reads at Q25 with fastp, built clones with MiXCR and kept in-frame beta chains. Every CDR3 protein is listed once, alongside the most common genes and DNA of its rows. It is TCRdb's table, rather than the study itself, that gives the V and J calls and clone size. The sample contains 260,000 or so distinct CDR3 sequences, approximately 15% of them found a single time. Clones ranked in the top ten supply 22% of the sample.

Ficoll-Paque density gradient centrifugation was the method used to isolate PBMCs. About this clonotype: Its antigen is not yet known. There are no base qualities to consult, and no much larger clone falls within one base.

This sequence was found in a man aged 18 to 35 who had mild COVID-19 (a few samples of this study predate the infection). The sample titles of this study are shuffled in the database, so cell type and time point are left out; the donor was told from shared clones. The rearrangement combines TRBV6-5 with TRBJ2-2, with 8 bases matching TRBD1. Source material: PBMCs or a T cell subset sorted from them (not recorded which). The nucleotides read TGTGCCATCGGACAGGGGAACACCGGGGAGCTGTTTTTT. It specifies CAIGQGNTGELFF.